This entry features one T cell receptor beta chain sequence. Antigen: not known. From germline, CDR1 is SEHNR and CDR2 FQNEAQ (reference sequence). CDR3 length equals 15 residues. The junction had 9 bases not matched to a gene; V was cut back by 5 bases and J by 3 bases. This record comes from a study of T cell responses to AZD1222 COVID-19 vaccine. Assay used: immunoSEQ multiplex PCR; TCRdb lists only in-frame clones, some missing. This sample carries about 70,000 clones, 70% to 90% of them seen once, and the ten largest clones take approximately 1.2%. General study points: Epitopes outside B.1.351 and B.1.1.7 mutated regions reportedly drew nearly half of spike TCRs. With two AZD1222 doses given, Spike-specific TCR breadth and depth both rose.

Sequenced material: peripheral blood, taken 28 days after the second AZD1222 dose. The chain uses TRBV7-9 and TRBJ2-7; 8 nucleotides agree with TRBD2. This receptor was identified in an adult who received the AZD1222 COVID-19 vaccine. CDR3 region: CASSPNSGVDYEQYF. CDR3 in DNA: TGTGCCAGCAGCCCAAATAGCGGGGTCGACTACGAGCAGTACTTC.